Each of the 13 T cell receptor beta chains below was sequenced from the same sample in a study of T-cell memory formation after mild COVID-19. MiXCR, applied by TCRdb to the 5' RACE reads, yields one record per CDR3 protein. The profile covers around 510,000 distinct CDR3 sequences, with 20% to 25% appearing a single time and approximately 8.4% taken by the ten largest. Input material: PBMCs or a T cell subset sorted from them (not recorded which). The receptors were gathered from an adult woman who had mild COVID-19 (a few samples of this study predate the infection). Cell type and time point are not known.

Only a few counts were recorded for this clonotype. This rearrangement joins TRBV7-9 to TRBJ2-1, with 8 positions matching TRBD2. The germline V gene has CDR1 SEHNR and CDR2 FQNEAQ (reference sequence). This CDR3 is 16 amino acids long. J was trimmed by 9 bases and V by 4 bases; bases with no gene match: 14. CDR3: CASSSTITGGPVEQFF. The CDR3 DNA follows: TGTGCCAGCAGCTCCACCATTACGGGAGGGCCAGTTGAGCAGTTCTTC.

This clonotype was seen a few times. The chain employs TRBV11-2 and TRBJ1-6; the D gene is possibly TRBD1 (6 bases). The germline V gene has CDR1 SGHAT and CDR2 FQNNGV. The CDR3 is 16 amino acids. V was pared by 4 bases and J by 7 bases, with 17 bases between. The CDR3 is CASSSRLRGGNSPLHF. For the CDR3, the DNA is TGTGCCAGCAGCTCCCGTCTGCGAGGGGGGAATTCACCCCTCCACTTT. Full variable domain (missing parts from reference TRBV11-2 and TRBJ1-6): EAGVAQSPRYKIIEKRQSVAFWCNPISGHATLYWYQQILGQGPKLLIQFQNNGVVDDSQLPKDRFSAERLKGVDSTLKIQPAKLEDSAVYLCASSSRLRGGNSPLHFGNGTRLTVT.

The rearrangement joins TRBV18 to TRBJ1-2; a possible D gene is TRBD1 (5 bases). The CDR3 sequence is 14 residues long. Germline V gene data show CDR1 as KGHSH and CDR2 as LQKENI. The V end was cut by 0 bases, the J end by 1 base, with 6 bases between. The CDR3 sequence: CASSPPDINYGYTF. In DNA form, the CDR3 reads TGTGCCAGCTCACCACCGGACATTAACTATGGCTACACCTTC.

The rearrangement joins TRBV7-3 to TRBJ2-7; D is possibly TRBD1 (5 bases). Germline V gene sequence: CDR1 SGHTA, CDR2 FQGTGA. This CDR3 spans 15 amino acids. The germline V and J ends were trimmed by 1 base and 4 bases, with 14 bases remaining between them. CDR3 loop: CASSLSSTGAYEQYF. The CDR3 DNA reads TGTGCCAGCAGCTTAAGTAGCACAGGAGCATACGAGCAGTACTTC. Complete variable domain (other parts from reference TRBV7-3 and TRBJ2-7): GAGVSQTPSNKVTEKGKYVELRCDPISGHTALYWYRQSLGQGPEFLIYFQGTGAADDSGLPNDRFFAVRPEGSVSTLKIQRTERGDSAVYLCASSLSSTGAYEQYFGPGTRLTVT.

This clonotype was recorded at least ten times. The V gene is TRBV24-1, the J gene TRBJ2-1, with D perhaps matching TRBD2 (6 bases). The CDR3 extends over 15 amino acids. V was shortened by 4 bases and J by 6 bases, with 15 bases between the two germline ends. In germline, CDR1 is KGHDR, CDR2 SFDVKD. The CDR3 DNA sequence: TGTGCCACCAGTGACCCGACCGGACTAACCAATGAGCAGTTCTTC. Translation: CATSDPTGLTNEQFF.

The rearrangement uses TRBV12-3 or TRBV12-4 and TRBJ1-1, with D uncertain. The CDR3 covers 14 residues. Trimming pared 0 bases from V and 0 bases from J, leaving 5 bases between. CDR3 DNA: TGTGCCAGCAGTTTAGCAGCAGTGAACACTGAAGCTTTCTTT. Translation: CASSLAAVNTEAFF.

CDR3: CASRSRLGTDTQYF. The CDR3 DNA is TGTGCCAGCAGGTCACGACTAGGCACAGATACGCAGTATTTT. The chain recombines TRBV7-2 with TRBJ2-3; tentatively, D is TRBD2 (6 bases). The germline V gene encodes CDR1 SGHTA and CDR2 FQGNSA. The germline V and J ends were trimmed by 6 bases and 1 base, with 11 bases remaining between them. This CDR3 has 14 amino acids. The variable domain in full, with the rest retrieved from reference TRBV7-2 and TRBJ2-3, is GAGVSQSPSNKVTEKGKDVELRCDPISGHTALYWYRQSLGQGLEFLIYFQGNSAPDKSGLPSDRFSAERTGGSVSTLTIQRTQQEDSAVYLCASRSRLGTDTQYFGPGTRLTVL.

CDR3 in amino acids: CASSLALGRAETQYF. CDR3 DNA sequence: TGTGCCAGCAGTTTAGCCCTGGGGCGCGCGGAGACCCAGTACTTC. The chain recombines TRBV12-3 or TRBV12-4 with TRBJ2-5; D may be TRBD1 (5 bases). V lost 0 bases and J 5 bases, leaving 13 bases between the germline ends. The CDR3 spans 15 residues.

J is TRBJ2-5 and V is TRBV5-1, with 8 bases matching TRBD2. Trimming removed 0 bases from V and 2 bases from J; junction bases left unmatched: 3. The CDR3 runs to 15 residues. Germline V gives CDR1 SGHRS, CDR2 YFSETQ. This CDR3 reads CASSLGGGRQETQYF. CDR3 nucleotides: TGCGCCAGCAGCTTGGGCGGCGGGAGGCAAGAGACCCAGTACTTC.

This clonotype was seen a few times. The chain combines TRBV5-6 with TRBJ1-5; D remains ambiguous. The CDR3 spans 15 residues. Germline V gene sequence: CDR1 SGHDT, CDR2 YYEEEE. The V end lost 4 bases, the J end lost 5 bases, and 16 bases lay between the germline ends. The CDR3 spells CASSKLESDHQPQHF. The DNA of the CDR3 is TGTGCCAGCAGCAAACTCGAATCAGACCATCAGCCCCAGCATTTT.

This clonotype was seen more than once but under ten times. In nucleotides, the CDR3 is TGTGCCAGCAGCGATAACTCCGACGGTTTTCTCGAGCAGTACTTC. Its protein product is CASSDNSDGFLEQYF. The chain joins TRBV11-1 to TRBJ2-7, with D unclear. The V end lost 5 bases, the J end lost 6 bases, and 20 bases lay between the germline ends. CDR3 length equals 15 residues. The V gene's germline CDR1 is SGHAT and CDR2 FQDESV (reference sequence).

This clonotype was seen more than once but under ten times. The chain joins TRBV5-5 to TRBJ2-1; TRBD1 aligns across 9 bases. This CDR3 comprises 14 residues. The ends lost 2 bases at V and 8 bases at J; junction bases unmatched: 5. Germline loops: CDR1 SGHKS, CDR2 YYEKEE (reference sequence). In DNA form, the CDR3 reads TGTGCCAGCAGCTTAACAGGGGGCTTTTATGAGCAGTTCTTC. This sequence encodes CASSLTGGFYEQFF.

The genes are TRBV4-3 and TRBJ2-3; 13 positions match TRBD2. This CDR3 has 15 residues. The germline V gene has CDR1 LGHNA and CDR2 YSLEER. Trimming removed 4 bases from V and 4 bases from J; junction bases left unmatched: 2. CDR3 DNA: TGCGCCAGCAGCCGGACTAGCGGGAGCCCAGATACGCAGTATTTT. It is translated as CASSRTSGSPDTQYF.